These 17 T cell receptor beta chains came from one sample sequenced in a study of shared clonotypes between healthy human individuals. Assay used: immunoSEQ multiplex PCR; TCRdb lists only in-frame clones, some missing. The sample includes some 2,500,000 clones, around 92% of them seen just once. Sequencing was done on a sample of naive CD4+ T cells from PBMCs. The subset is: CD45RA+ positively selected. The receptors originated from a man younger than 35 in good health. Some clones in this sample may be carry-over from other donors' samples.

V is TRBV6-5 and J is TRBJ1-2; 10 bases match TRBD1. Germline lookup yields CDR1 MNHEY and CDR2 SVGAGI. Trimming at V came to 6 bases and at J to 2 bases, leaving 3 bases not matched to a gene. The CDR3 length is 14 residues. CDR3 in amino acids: CASRRGQGNYGYTF. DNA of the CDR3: TGTGCCAGCAGACGGGGACAGGGGAACTATGGCTACACCTTC.

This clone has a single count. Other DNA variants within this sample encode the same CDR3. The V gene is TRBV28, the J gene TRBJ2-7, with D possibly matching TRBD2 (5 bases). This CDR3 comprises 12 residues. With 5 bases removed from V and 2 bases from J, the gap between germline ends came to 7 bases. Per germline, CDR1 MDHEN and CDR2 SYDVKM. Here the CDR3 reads CASSTGTYEQYF. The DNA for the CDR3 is TGTGCCAGCAGTACCGGGACCTACGAGCAGTACTTC.

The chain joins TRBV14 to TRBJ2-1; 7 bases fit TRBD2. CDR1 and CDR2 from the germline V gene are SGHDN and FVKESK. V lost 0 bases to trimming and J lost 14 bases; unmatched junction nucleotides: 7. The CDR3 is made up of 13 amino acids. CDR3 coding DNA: TGTGCCAGCAGCCAAGATAGGAACCTAGCGGAGTTCTTC. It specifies CASSQDRNLAEFF.

In DNA form, the CDR3 reads TGTGCCAGCAGTTACTCGATCGGGGGGCGGTATGGCTACACCTTC. Translated: CASSYSIGGRYGYTF. This chain uses TRBV6-5 with TRBJ1-2; maybe TRBD1 (6 bases). The CDR3 has 15 residues. Germline lookup yields CDR1 MNHEY and CDR2 SVGAGI. V was pared by 0 bases and J by 5 bases, with 13 bases between.

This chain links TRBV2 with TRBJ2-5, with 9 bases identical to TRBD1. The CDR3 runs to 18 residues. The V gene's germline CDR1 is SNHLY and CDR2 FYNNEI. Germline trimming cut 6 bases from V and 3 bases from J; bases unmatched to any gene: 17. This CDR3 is CASRGTGNPQALKETQYF. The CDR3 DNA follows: TGTGCCAGCAGGGGGACAGGGAACCCGCAAGCTCTCAAAGAGACCCAGTACTTC. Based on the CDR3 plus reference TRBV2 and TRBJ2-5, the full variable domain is EPEVTQTPSHQVTQMGQEVILRCVPISNHLYFYWYRQILGQKVEFLVSFYNNEISEKSEIFDDQFSVERPDGSNFTLKIRSTKLEDSAMYFCASRGTGNPQALKETQYFGPGTRLLVL.

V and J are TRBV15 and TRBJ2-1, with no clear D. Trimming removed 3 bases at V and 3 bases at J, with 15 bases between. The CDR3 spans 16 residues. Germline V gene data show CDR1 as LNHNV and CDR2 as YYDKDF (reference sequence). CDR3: CATSSIETVDYNEQFF. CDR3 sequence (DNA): TGTGCCACCAGCAGTATCGAAACGGTAGACTACAATGAGCAGTTCTTC.

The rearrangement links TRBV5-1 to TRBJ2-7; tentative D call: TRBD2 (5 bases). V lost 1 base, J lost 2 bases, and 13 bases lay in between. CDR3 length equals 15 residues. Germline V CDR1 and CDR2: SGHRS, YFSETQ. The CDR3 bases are TGCGCCAGCAGCTTGTGGGCCGGACTCACCTACGAGCAGTACTTC. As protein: CASSLWAGLTYEQYF.

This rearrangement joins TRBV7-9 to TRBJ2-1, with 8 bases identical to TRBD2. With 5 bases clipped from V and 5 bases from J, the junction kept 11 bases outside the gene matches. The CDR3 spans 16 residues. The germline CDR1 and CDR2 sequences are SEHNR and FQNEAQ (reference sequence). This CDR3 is CASSRLAPVKNNEQFF. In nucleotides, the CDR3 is TGTGCCAGCAGCAGACTAGCGCCGGTTAAAAACAATGAGCAGTTCTTC.

The CDR3 DNA follows: TGTGCCAGCAGCTCCAGGGTCTCACCCCTCCACTTT. Its translation: CASSSRVSPLHF. This chain links TRBV5-4 with TRBJ1-6, with a possible D match to TRBD1 (5 bases). CDR1 SGHNT and CDR2 YYREEE come from the germline V gene (reference sequence). V was shortened by 3 bases and J by 10 bases, with 8 bases between the two germline ends. The CDR3 is made up of 12 amino acids.

The CDR3 protein is CASRRGIMWDRDGYTF. CDR3 nucleotides: TGTGCCAGCAGGAGAGGTATAATGTGGGACAGGGATGGCTACACCTTC. The chain combines TRBV5-5 with TRBJ1-2; TRBD1 agrees at 9 bases. The V gene's germline CDR1 is SGHKS and CDR2 YYEKEE (reference sequence). With 5 bases clipped from V and 6 bases from J, the junction kept 14 bases outside the gene matches. The CDR3 is 16 residues long.

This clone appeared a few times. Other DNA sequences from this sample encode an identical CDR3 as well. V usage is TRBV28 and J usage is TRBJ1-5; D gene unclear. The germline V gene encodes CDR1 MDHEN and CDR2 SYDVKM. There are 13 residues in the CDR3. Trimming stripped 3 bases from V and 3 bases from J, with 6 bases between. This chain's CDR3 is CASSFRVNQPQHF. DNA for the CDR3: TGTGCCAGCAGTTTCAGAGTCAATCAGCCCCAGCATTTT.

The CDR3 region is CASGGGPTPYQETQYF. The DNA for the CDR3 is TGTGCCAGCGGGGGGGGACCCACTCCGTACCAAGAGACCCAGTACTTC. V is TRBV28 and J is TRBJ2-5; 7 bases agree with TRBD2. The CDR3 spans 16 residues. V was clipped by 8 bases and J by 0 bases; unmatched bases: 12. CDR1 is MDHEN and CDR2 is SYDVKM in the germline V gene.

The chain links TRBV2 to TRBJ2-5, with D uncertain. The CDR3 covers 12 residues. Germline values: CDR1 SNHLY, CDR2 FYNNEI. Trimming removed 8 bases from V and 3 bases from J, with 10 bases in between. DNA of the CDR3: TGTGCCAGCTCGGCCGGAGAAGAGACCCAGTACTTC. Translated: CASSAGEETQYF. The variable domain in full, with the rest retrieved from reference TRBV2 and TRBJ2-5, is EPEVTQTPSHQVTQMGQEVILRCVPISNHLYFYWYRQILGQKVEFLVSFYNNEISEKSEIFDDQFSVERPDGSNFTLKIRSTKLEDSAMYFCASSAGEETQYFGPGTRLLVL.

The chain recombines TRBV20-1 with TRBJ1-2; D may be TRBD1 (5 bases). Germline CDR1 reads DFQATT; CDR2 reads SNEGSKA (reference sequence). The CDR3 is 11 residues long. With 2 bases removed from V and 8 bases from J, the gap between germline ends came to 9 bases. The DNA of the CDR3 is TGCAGTGCTAGACAGGGAGGGGGCTACACCTTC. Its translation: CSARQGGGYTF.

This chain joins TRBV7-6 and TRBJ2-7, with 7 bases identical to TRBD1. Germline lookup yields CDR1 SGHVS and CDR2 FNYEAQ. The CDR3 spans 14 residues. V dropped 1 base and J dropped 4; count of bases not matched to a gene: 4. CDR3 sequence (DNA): TGTGCCAGCAGCTTAGTAGGACAGGAATACGAGCAGTACTTC. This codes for CASSLVGQEYEQYF.

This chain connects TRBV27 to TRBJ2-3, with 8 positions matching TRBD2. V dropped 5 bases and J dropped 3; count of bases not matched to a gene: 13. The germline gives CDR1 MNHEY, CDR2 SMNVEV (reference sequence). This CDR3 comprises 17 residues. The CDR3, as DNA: TGTGCCAGCAGTCCCCTCCGGGCGGGAGGTACGACAGATACGCAGTATTTT. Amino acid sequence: CASSPLRAGGTTDTQYF.

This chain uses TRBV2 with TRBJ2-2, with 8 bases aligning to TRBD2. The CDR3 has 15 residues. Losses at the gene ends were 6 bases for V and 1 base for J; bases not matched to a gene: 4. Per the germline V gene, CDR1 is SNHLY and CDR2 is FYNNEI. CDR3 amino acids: CASRGLGKNTGELFF. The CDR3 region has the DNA TGTGCCAGCAGGGGACTAGGGAAGAACACCGGGGAGCTGTTTTTT.